The 20 T cell receptor beta chains below all came from one sample that was sequenced in a study of blood T cells in healthy people across ages. It was with a sample-barcoded 5' primer and a J-beta primer mix that a second PCR of roughly 7 to 12 cycles was run. Each CDR3 protein is one row after TCRdb ran MiXCR on the 5' RACE reads. The table has more than 800,000 distinct CDR3 sequences, under 30% seen once. The sequenced sample was blood. The receptors shown here come from a woman older than 75 in good health.

The V call is TRBV3-1, the J call TRBJ1-2; no firm D call. Germline CDR1 reads LGHDT; CDR2 reads YNNKEL (reference sequence). V was clipped by 2 bases and J by 8 bases, with 15 bases between them. The length of the CDR3 is 14 residues. CDR3 sequence reads: CASSQLEGRNGYTF. The CDR3 DNA reads TGTGCCAGCAGCCAACTAGAAGGGAGGAACGGCTACACCTTC. The complete variable domain, with remaining parts taken from reference TRBV3-1 and TRBJ1-2, reads DTAVSQTPKYLVTQMGNDKSIKCEQNLGHDTMYWYKQDSKKFLKIMFSYNNKELIINETVPNRFSPKSPDKAHLNLHINSLELGDSAVYFCASSQLEGRNGYTFGSGTRLTVV.

The rearrangement uses TRBV6-1 and TRBJ1-1; weak D call: TRBD1 (6 bases). V was shortened by 6 bases and J by 3 bases, with 14 bases between the two germline ends. The CDR3 length is 14 residues. Germline V gives CDR1 MNHNS, CDR2 SASEGT. In DNA form, the CDR3 reads TGTGCCAGCAGACCAAACAGGGATCACACTGAAGCTTTCTTT. The encoded protein is CASRPNRDHTEAFF.

The V call is TRBV14, the J call TRBJ1-1, with 11 bases lining up with TRBD1. Unmatched junction bases numbered 5, after V lost 2 bases and J lost 6 bases. The V gene's germline CDR1 is SGHDN and CDR2 FVKESK. This CDR3 is built from 15 residues. This chain's CDR3 is CASSQWTGGMAEAFF. CDR3 nucleotides: TGTGCCAGCAGCCAATGGACAGGGGGCATGGCTGAAGCTTTCTTT. The full variable domain, completed using reference TRBV14 and TRBJ1-1, is EAGVTQFPSHSVIEKGQTVTLRCDPISGHDNLYWYRRVMGKEIKFLLHFVKESKQDESGMPNNRFLAERTGGTYSTLKVQPAELEDSGVYFCASSQWTGGMAEAFFGQGTRLTVV.

Remarks on this clonotype: One base away lies a much larger clone, so this may be a sequencing read error. The chain uses TRBV30 and TRBJ2-5; D is unclear. V was shortened by 0 bases and J by 11 bases, with 10 bases between the two germline ends. Germline loops: CDR1 GTSNPN, CDR2 SVGIG (reference sequence). The CDR3 consists of 11 residues. The CDR3 DNA sequence: TGTGCCTGGAGTGTACAGAATGAGCAGTACTTC. It translates to CAWSVQNEQYF.

The rearrangement joins TRBV7-6 to TRBJ1-1; D unresolved. Germline V gives CDR1 SGHVS, CDR2 FNYEAQ. V gave up 4 bases and J gave up 5 bases, with 20 bases separating them. CDR3 length equals 16 residues. The CDR3 reads CASSSSGRAGGTEAFF. CDR3 in DNA: TGTGCCAGCAGCTCCTCGGGCAGAGCTGGAGGGACTGAAGCTTTCTTT.

Note on this clonotype: A much larger clone lies a single base off, so this may be a read error. The chain couples TRBV12-3 or TRBV12-4 to TRBJ2-5; 7 positions match TRBD2. J was trimmed by 4 bases and V by 8 bases; bases with no gene match: 16. CDR3 length equals 16 residues. The CDR3, as DNA: TGTGCCAGCTCCCGTTTTAATTGGCGGGGGTCAGAGACCCAGTACTTC. Translation: CASSRFNWRGSETQYF.

This clonotype has at least ten counts. The rearrangement links TRBV3-1 to TRBJ2-3; TRBD2 matches 9 bases. The CDR3 is 14 amino acids. Germline values: CDR1 LGHDT, CDR2 YNNKEL (reference sequence). The trim removed 4 bases at V and 4 bases at J, leaving 3 bases unmatched. The CDR3 sequence: CASSPSGDPDTQYF. CDR3 nucleotides: TGTGCCAGCAGCCCTAGCGGGGATCCAGATACGCAGTATTTT.

The chain recombines TRBV14 with TRBJ2-5; D is uncertain. The CDR3 has 18 amino acids. Deletions cut 4 bases from V and 0 bases from J, with 21 bases between. Germline V gene data show CDR1 as SGHDN and CDR2 as FVKESK. CDR3 in amino acids: CASSRLPHGAVDQETQYF. CDR3 DNA: TGTGCCAGCAGCCGGTTACCCCACGGCGCGGTGGACCAAGAGACCCAGTACTTC.

This clonotype appeared a few times. This likely comes from a read error, as the CDR3 has no conserved phenylalanine or tryptophan at its end. It is unclear where the CDR3 begins or ends on the DNA, so no DNA is shown, and the CDR3 is as TCRdb lists it. The chain combines TRBV7-6 with TRBJ2-1; the D call in the table, TRBD2, was not verified against the DNA. The CDR3 spans 13 residues, counting both ends. From germline, CDR1 is SGHVS and CDR2 FNYEAQ. The CDR3 sequence: CASSPPGRARWEI.

This clonotype has more than one count but fewer than ten. The rearrangement links TRBV2 to TRBJ2-3, with D tentatively TRBD1 (5 bases). The CDR3 runs to 13 residues. Germline assignment: CDR1 SNHLY and CDR2 FYNNEI. Trimming took 7 bases from V and 2 from J, leaving 10 bases between them. The CDR3 coding sequence is TGTGCCAGCAATAAGGGGATCACAGATACGCAGTATTTT. Its translation: CASNKGITDTQYF.

This clonotype was seen more than once but under ten times. The V gene is TRBV2, the J gene TRBJ2-1; D gene uncertain. The germline gives CDR1 SNHLY, CDR2 FYNNEI. The CDR3 consists of 10 residues. V lost 4 bases and J lost 15, with 10 bases in between. The chain's CDR3 is CASSGISRFF. Written as DNA, the CDR3 is TGTGCCAGCAGTGGGATTTCTCGGTTCTTC.

The J gene is TRBJ2-5, the V gene TRBV20-1; D remains unclear. The CDR3 is made up of 12 amino acids. V dropped 3 bases and J dropped 5 bases, with 10 bases sitting between them. CDR1 is DFQATT and CDR2 is SNEGSKA in the germline V gene (reference sequence). DNA of the CDR3: TGCAGTGCTAGGCCCCCCCGGGAGACCCAGTACTTC. This translates into CSARPPRETQYF.

The chain has TRBV27 and TRBJ2-5; TRBD2 aligns across 8 bases. This CDR3 is built from 17 residues. Germline CDR1 reads MNHEY; CDR2 reads SMNVEV (reference sequence). J lost 11 bases, V lost 2 bases, and 19 bases had no gene match. CDR3 amino acids: CASSLLRPGLDLNEQYF. The DNA for the CDR3 is TGTGCCAGCAGTTTACTTCGACCGGGACTAGATTTGAATGAGCAGTACTTC.

V gene TRBV7-8 combines with J gene TRBJ2-1; D unresolved. The germline CDR1 and CDR2 sequences are SGHVS and FQNEAQ. CDR3 length: 13 residues. V was shortened by 3 bases and J by 7 bases, with 10 bases between the two germline ends. CDR3 protein: CASSFLPWNEQFF. DNA of the CDR3: TGTGCCAGCAGCTTCTTACCTTGGAATGAGCAGTTCTTC.

For the CDR3, the DNA is TGTGCCAGCAGATCCGCCTTTGGCGGGGGGGCAGGAGAGCAGTACTTC. It specifies CASRSAFGGGAGEQYF. This chain links TRBV7-2 with TRBJ2-5, with 9 bases that match TRBD2. The junction had 19 bases not matched to a gene; V was cut back by 6 bases and J by 11 bases. In germline, CDR1 is SGHTA, CDR2 FQGNSA. This CDR3 spans 16 amino acids.

This clonotype appeared once. This chain connects TRBV14 to TRBJ2-7, with D tentatively TRBD1 (5 bases). The CDR3 runs 14 residues. Trimming removed 3 bases from V and 3 bases from J, with 12 bases in between. Germline V gene sequence: CDR1 SGHDN, CDR2 FVKESK. CDR3 protein: CASSQVTGNYEQYF. Written as DNA, the CDR3 is TGTGCCAGCAGCCAGGTTACAGGAAACTACGAGCAGTACTTC.

This clonotype was picked up a small number of times. One end of the junction varies from germline; a read error may be responsible. The chain is built from TRBV6-2 or TRBV6-3 and TRBJ1-2; tentative D call: TRBD1 (6 bases). CDR1 is MNHEY and CDR2 is SVGEGT in the germline V gene. This CDR3 contains 11 residues. CDR3 nucleotide sequence: TGTGCCAGCAGTCGACAGGATGGGTACACCTTC. Translated: CASSRQDGYTF.

This sequence joins TRBV18 and TRBJ1-6, with a possible D match to TRBD1 (5 bases). The germline V and J ends were trimmed by 2 bases and 7 bases, with 12 bases remaining between them. Germline V gene lookup returns CDR1 KGHSH and CDR2 LQKENI. This CDR3 contains 15 residues. The CDR3, as DNA: TGTGCCAGCTCACCATTCGACAGTGAGAATTCACCCCTCCACTTT. Encoded protein: CASSPFDSENSPLHF.

The rearrangement links TRBV7-8 to TRBJ2-5; D may match TRBD1 or TRBD2 (6 bases each). The germline V and J ends were trimmed by 6 bases and 1 base, with 9 bases remaining between them. Germline V gene data show CDR1 as SGHVS and CDR2 as FQNEAQ. The CDR3 length is 13 residues. The DNA for the CDR3 is TGTGCCAGCAGAAGGGGGGTCCAAGAGACCCAGTACTTC. This sequence encodes CASRRGVQETQYF.

The V and J genes are TRBV12-3 or TRBV12-4 and TRBJ2-4, with 10 bases lining up with TRBD1. Trimming took 5 bases from V and 13 from J; bases not matched to a gene: 14. This CDR3 region has 15 residues. The CDR3 sequence: CASSPGQGTSWEQYF. For the CDR3, the DNA is TGTGCCAGCAGTCCGGGACAGGGGACTTCTTGGGAGCAGTACTTC.